Shown below are 32 T cell receptor beta chains from a single sample sequenced in a study of cytomegalovirus exposure and HLA in healthy donors (dated by TCRdb to 2016 to 2017). Libraries were made using the immunoSEQ multiplex PCR assay. For the multiplex PCR, a mixture combining 60 forward primers for TCR Vbeta segments and 13 reverse primers for TCR Jbeta segments was used. TCRdb's version of the immuneACCESS table is confined to in-frame rearrangements and falls short of the full clone set. An unresolved V gene accounts for under half of the shortfall where checked; the remainder is of unknown origin. The sample data list approximately 120,000 clones, and more than 70% of these were observed just once. Approximately 3.5% of the sample is taken by the ten largest. The sample taken for sequencing was PBMCs. These receptors came from a young man in good health and CMV-seronegative.

The V call is TRBV5-5, the J call TRBJ1-2, with TRBD1 matching over 8 bases. In germline, CDR1 is SGHKS, CDR2 YYEKEE (reference sequence). The CDR3 contains 18 residues. V was clipped by 6 bases and J by 5 bases; unmatched bases: 21. The CDR3 sequence is CASTLTGAPGFQRYGYTF. The CDR3 region has the DNA TGTGCCAGCACCCTGACAGGGGCGCCAGGGTTCCAGCGTTATGGCTACACCTTC.

The gene calls are TRBV7-9 and TRBJ1-6, with a tentative D call TRBD1 (6 bases). Trimming stripped 4 bases from V and 7 bases from J, with 11 bases between. The CDR3 loop spans 14 amino acids. CDR1 and CDR2 from the germline V gene are SEHNR and FQNEAQ (reference sequence). The CDR3 loop is CASSSGTLNSPLHF. The CDR3 nucleotides are TGTGCCAGCAGCTCGGGGACATTGAATTCACCCCTCCACTTT.

The J gene is TRBJ2-7, the V gene TRBV19; possibly TRBD1 for D (5 bases). This CDR3 contains 15 residues. V was cut by 7 bases and J by 3 bases, with 19 bases left in between. The germline gives CDR1 LNHDA, CDR2 SQIVND (reference sequence). The CDR3 loop is CASTLTRRAFYEQYF. The CDR3, as DNA: TGTGCCAGTACCCTCACGCGCAGGGCCTTCTACGAGCAGTACTTC.

This clone has more than one count but fewer than ten. The rearrangement links TRBV5-1 to TRBJ2-1; tentatively, D is TRBD1 (6 bases). V was cut by 4 bases and J by 7 bases, with 12 bases left in between. The germline CDR1 and CDR2 sequences are SGHRS and YFSETQ. The CDR3 totals 13 residues. DNA for the CDR3: TGCGCCAGCAGCAAGGACAGATTAAATGAGCAGTTCTTC. It translates to CASSKDRLNEQFF.

The V gene is TRBV6-4, the J gene TRBJ1-2; tentatively, D is TRBD1 (6 bases). Germline lookup yields CDR1 MRHNA and CDR2 SNTAGT. The V end lost 6 bases, the J end lost 5 bases, and 16 bases lay between the germline ends. This CDR3 contains 14 residues. CDR3 sequence: CASSRDTDSYGYTF. The CDR3 nucleotides are TGTGCCAGCAGCCGGGACACGGATTCATATGGCTACACCTTC.

The rearrangement joins TRBV9 to TRBJ1-6; 8 nucleotides line up with TRBD1. This CDR3 spans 16 amino acids. Germline lookup yields CDR1 SGDLS and CDR2 YYNGEE. V lost 2 bases to trimming and J lost 4 bases; unmatched junction nucleotides: 5. The CDR3 here is CASSVDRESYNSPLHF. The DNA for the CDR3 is TGTGCCAGCAGCGTGGACAGGGAATCTTATAATTCACCCCTCCACTTT. Full variable domain (remainder filled in from reference TRBV9 and TRBJ1-6): DSGVTQTPKHLITATGQRVTLRCSPRSGDLSVYWYQQSLDQGLQFLIQYYNGEERAKGNILERFSAQQFPDLHSELNLSSLELGDSALYFCASSVDRESYNSPLHFGNGTRLTVT.

The chain employs TRBV11-2 and TRBJ1-4, with 7 bases matching TRBD1. With V trimmed by 0 bases and J by 4 bases, 2 bases remained unmatched. The V gene's germline CDR1 is SGHAT and CDR2 FQNNGV. The CDR3 is 15 residues long. The CDR3 loop is CASSLDRTGNEKLFF. CDR3 coding DNA: TGTGCCAGCAGCTTAGATCGGACAGGTAATGAAAAACTGTTTTTT.

The V and J genes are TRBV5-6 and TRBJ2-7, with 9 bases matching TRBD1. With V trimmed by 4 bases and J by 2 bases, 4 bases remained unmatched. Germline CDR1 reads SGHDT; CDR2 reads YYEEEE. The CDR3 totals 14 residues. The CDR3: CASSGGQGTYEQYF. The CDR3 DNA reads TGTGCCAGCAGCGGGGGACAGGGAACCTACGAGCAGTACTTC.

The rearrangement uses TRBV2 and TRBJ2-1; 13 bases agree with TRBD2. This CDR3 is built from 16 residues. The V and J ends lost 1 base and 3 bases, in that order; junction bases with no gene match: 0. Germline CDR1 SNHLY, CDR2 FYNNEI. In nucleotides, the CDR3 is TGTGCCAGCAGTGAAGGACTAGCGGGGGGCTACAATGAGCAGTTCTTC. Residues: CASSEGLAGGYNEQFF. The full variable domain, with the rest looked up from reference TRBV2 and TRBJ2-1, is EPEVTQTPSHQVTQMGQEVILRCVPISNHLYFYWYRQILGQKVEFLVSFYNNEISEKSEIFDDQFSVERPDGSNFTLKIRSTKLEDSAMYFCASSEGLAGGYNEQFFGPGTRLTVL.

The chain combines TRBV28 with TRBJ2-1; a possible D gene is TRBD2 (6 bases). The V gene's germline CDR1 is MDHEN and CDR2 SYDVKM. Trimming took off 4 bases at V and 6 bases at J, with 19 bases between the two ends. The CDR3 length is 16 residues. The CDR3 loop is CASSSPGQGGGNEQFF. DNA of the CDR3: TGTGCCAGCAGTTCCCCGGGGCAGGGAGGCGGCAATGAGCAGTTCTTC.

The chain recombines TRBV6-5 with TRBJ1-1, with TRBD1 as a possible D gene (5 bases). The germline CDR1 and CDR2 sequences are MNHEY and SVGAGI. V was trimmed by 0 bases and J by 4 bases, leaving 15 bases between them. The length of the CDR3 is 16 residues. The CDR3 reads CASSYSGGRMGTEAFF. DNA of the CDR3: TGTGCCAGCAGTTACTCGGGGGGACGGATGGGCACTGAAGCTTTCTTT.

This clone has just one count. This chain links TRBV7-3 with TRBJ2-3; the match to TRBD2 covers 11 bases. The CDR3 is 20 residues long. Germline CDR1 and CDR2: SGHTA and FQGTGA. V was pared by 1 base and J by 2 bases, with 14 bases of the junction left unmatched. In DNA form, the CDR3 reads TGTGCCAGCAGCTTAATCCCGAGAGTACTAGCGGGGGCCAACACAGATACGCAGTATTTT. Protein sequence: CASSLIPRVLAGANTDTQYF.

This chain joins TRBV7-3 and TRBJ2-3; D unclear. The germline gives CDR1 SGHTA, CDR2 FQGTGA. Trimming shortened V by 1 base and J by 4 bases, and 9 bases separated the two germline ends. The CDR3 sequence is 14 residues long. The CDR3: CASSLSNQADTQYF. In nucleotides, the CDR3 is TGTGCCAGCAGCTTAAGTAATCAGGCAGATACGCAGTATTTT.

The J gene is TRBJ2-1, the V gene TRBV6-6, with D maybe TRBD1 (6 bases). The V end was cut by 0 bases, the J end by 6 bases, with 9 bases between. The CDR3 length is 14 residues. CDR1 is MNHNY and CDR2 is SVGAGI in the germline V gene (reference sequence). The DNA of the CDR3 is TGTGCCAGCAGTTACTCCAGGGGTGGCAATGAGCAGTTCTTC. This sequence encodes CASSYSRGGNEQFF.

In this sample, this clone turned up once. This chain connects TRBV6-5 to TRBJ1-2, with no clear D. The germline V gene encodes CDR1 MNHEY and CDR2 SVGAGI. V dropped 5 bases and J dropped 5 bases, with 12 bases sitting between them. The CDR3 spans 13 residues. The DNA for the CDR3 is TGTGCCAGCAGTCCAAGGGAGGAGTATGGCTACACCTTC. Translated: CASSPREEYGYTF.

The chain combines TRBV5-4 with TRBJ1-2; D uncertain. Looked up from germline, CDR1 is SGHNT and CDR2 is YYREEE (reference sequence). The CDR3 contains 12 residues. The V end lost 2 bases, the J end lost 6 bases, and 8 bases lay between the germline ends. CDR3 coding DNA: TGTGCCAGCAGCTTCAACGGTGATGGCTACACCTTC. Protein product: CASSFNGDGYTF.

This clone was counted only a few times. The chain links TRBV6-1 to TRBJ2-2; D not certain. This CDR3 contains 12 residues. Germline V gene lookup returns CDR1 MNHNS and CDR2 SASEGT. The V gene lost 5 bases and the J gene lost 4 bases, with 5 bases spanning the gap. CDR3 residues: CASSWSTGELFF. CDR3 sequence (DNA): TGTGCCAGCAGTTGGAGCACCGGGGAGCTGTTTTTT.

The chain employs TRBV27 and TRBJ2-7, with D possibly matching TRBD2 (6 bases). Trimming removed 10 bases at V and 2 bases at J, with 15 bases between. Looked up from germline, CDR1 is MNHEY and CDR2 is SMNVEV (reference sequence). The CDR3 contains 13 residues. CDR3 DNA: TGTGCCACCCGGGAGACTGGAACCTACGAGCAGTACTTC. Translation gives CATRETGTYEQYF.

The chain uses TRBV5-6 and TRBJ1-5; 8 bases are shared with TRBD1. With 0 bases clipped from V and 3 bases from J, the junction kept 5 bases outside the gene matches. CDR1 SGHDT and CDR2 YYEEEE come from the germline V gene. The CDR3 totals 16 residues. In DNA form, the CDR3 reads TGTGCCAGCAGCTTGGCAAGGACAGGGACCAATCAGCCCCAGCATTTT. Its protein is CASSLARTGTNQPQHF.

The V call is TRBV6-5, the J call TRBJ2-3; TRBD2 agrees at 8 bases. Germline assignment: CDR1 MNHEY and CDR2 SVGAGI. The CDR3 consists of 14 residues. Losses at the gene ends were 6 bases for V and 2 bases for J; bases not matched to a gene: 4. This chain's CDR3 is CASSDGGATDTQYF. DNA of the CDR3: TGTGCCAGCAGCGACGGGGGGGCCACAGATACGCAGTATTTT.

V is TRBV7-2 and J is TRBJ1-3; tentative D call: TRBD1 (6 bases). With 5 bases removed from V and 7 bases from J, the gap between germline ends came to 18 bases. Germline V gene lookup returns CDR1 SGHTA and CDR2 FQGNSA. This CDR3 comprises 15 residues. CDR3 protein: CASSPTGHMQNTIYF. The CDR3 DNA follows: TGTGCCAGCAGCCCGACAGGCCACATGCAGAACACCATATATTTT.

Only one count was recorded for this clone. The rearrangement uses TRBV4-3 and TRBJ2-2; 9 bases match TRBD2. J lost 5 bases, V lost 0 bases, and 7 bases had no gene match. Germline V lookup: CDR1 LGHNA, CDR2 YSLEER. The CDR3 is 17 amino acids. CDR3 sequence reads: CASSQDLGLALTGELFF. The CDR3 DNA is TGCGCCAGCAGCCAAGATCTAGGACTAGCGCTAACCGGGGAGCTGTTTTTT.

The rearrangement links TRBV6-6 to TRBJ1-1, with a tentative D call TRBD1 (5 bases). The CDR3 consists of 14 residues. V was clipped by 0 bases and J by 3 bases, with 8 bases between them. CDR1 and CDR2 (germline): MNHNY, SVGAGI (reference sequence). For the CDR3, the DNA is TGTGCCAGCAGTTACTCGCAGGGTGACACTGAAGCTTTCTTT. It is translated as CASSYSQGDTEAFF.

The chain employs TRBV30 and TRBJ2-7; no clear D gene. Germline V gene data show CDR1 as GTSNPN and CDR2 as SVGIG (reference sequence). Between the trimmed V and J ends, which lost 2 bases and 6 bases, there was a span of 17 bases. This CDR3 comprises 14 residues. The CDR3 spells CAWSSLRHRPEQYF. CDR3 nucleotides: TGTGCCTGGAGTTCTCTTCGACATAGGCCCGAGCAGTACTTC.

V is TRBV18 and J is TRBJ2-7; possible D gene TRBD2, 6 bases. Germline loops: CDR1 KGHSH, CDR2 LQKENI. The CDR3 has 15 residues. V dropped 4 bases and J dropped 4 bases, with 17 bases sitting between them. The CDR3 sequence is CASSLILRGLYEQYF. For the CDR3, the DNA is TGTGCCAGCTCACTGATCCTCCGGGGGTTGTACGAGCAGTACTTC.

The chain couples TRBV4-1 to TRBJ1-6; D perhaps matches TRBD1 (5 bases). Per the germline V gene, CDR1 is MGHRA and CDR2 is YSYEKL. Trimming cost V 4 bases and J 3 bases, with 13 bases left between them. The CDR3 covers 16 residues. The CDR3 loop reads CASSRSDSIYNSPLHF. In DNA form, the CDR3 reads TGCGCCAGCAGCCGCTCCGACAGCATCTATAATTCACCCCTCCACTTT.

Turning to this clone: A junction boundary mismatches the germline segment, possibly from a read error. This rearrangement joins TRBV7-9 to TRBJ1-1; a weak D match, TRBD1 (6 bases). The CDR3 totals 16 residues. Germline CDR1 reads SEHNR; CDR2 reads FQNEAQ (reference sequence). The CDR3 DNA reads TGTTCCAGCCAATTAGTGGGGGCCGCGGCGAACACTGAAGCTTTCTTT. Translating it yields CSSQLVGAAANTEAFF.

V is TRBV10-1 and J is TRBJ2-1; 12 nucleotides line up with TRBD2. V lost 2 bases and J lost 4; bases outside the gene matches: 12. The CDR3 contains 19 residues. Germline CDR1 reads WNHNN; CDR2 reads SYGVQD (reference sequence). CDR3 sequence: CASSEETSGGHNEYNEQFF. CDR3 sequence (DNA): TGCGCCAGCAGTGAGGAGACTAGCGGGGGACATAACGAATACAATGAGCAGTTCTTC.

The chain couples TRBV2 to TRBJ2-2; D might be TRBD2 (5 bases). Germline V lookup: CDR1 SNHLY, CDR2 FYNNEI. Deletions cut 6 bases from V and 4 bases from J, with 12 bases between. The CDR3 is 14 residues long. CDR3 bases: TGTGCCAGCAGCCTGACTAACCCCACCGGGGAGCTGTTTTTT. This sequence encodes CASSLTNPTGELFF.

The table lists this clone with a few counts. The chain recombines TRBV15 with TRBJ1-5; D unclear. Germline values: CDR1 LNHNV, CDR2 YYDKDF (reference sequence). Trimming took 0 bases from V and 4 from J, leaving 10 bases between them. This CDR3 region has 15 residues. CDR3 coding DNA: TGTGCCACCAGCAGAGATCAGGCATCTAATCAGCCCCAGCATTTT. Translation gives CATSRDQASNQPQHF.

This clone was observed a handful of times. The V call is TRBV30, the J call TRBJ1-2; D is uncertain. In germline, CDR1 is GTSNPN, CDR2 SVGIG (reference sequence). Trimming stripped 2 bases from V and 4 bases from J, with 14 bases between. This CDR3 is 14 amino acids long. In nucleotides, the CDR3 is TGTGCCTGGAGTTCCCCCACAGTGCGCTATGGCTACACCTTC. It codes for CAWSSPTVRYGYTF.

The table lists this clone with a few counts. The genes are TRBV5-1 and TRBJ2-2; 12 nucleotides align to TRBD2. Germline V CDR1 and CDR2: SGHRS, YFSETQ. After removal of 4 bases from V and 8 bases from J, the junction contained 9 bases not matched to a gene. This CDR3 is built from 16 residues. The CDR3 here is CASSNPSGGANGELFF. The CDR3 DNA follows: TGCGCCAGCAGCAACCCTAGCGGGGGGGCCAATGGGGAGCTGTTTTTT.